This T cell receptor beta chain was retrieved from a study of shared clonotypes between healthy human individuals. Broader study findings: Genetic and exposure-history diversity was limited by the small donor number. Among a few donors, roughly 5% of naive CD4 clonotypes were found in common. Larger richness was generally estimated for naive than memory subsets.

The table came from immunoSEQ multiplex PCR; TCRdb's copy has only in-frame clones and leaves some out. This table holds about 1.5 million clones, about 98% found once. Trimming cost V 0 bases and J 3 bases, with 11 bases left between them. This CDR3 has 15 amino acids. Germline V CDR1 and CDR2: SGHRS, YFSETQ. With respect to this clone: Antigen unknown.

The sequence was collected from a man aged 25-45 years in good health. The rearrangement links TRBV5-1 to TRBJ2-3, with D perhaps being TRBD1 or TRBD2 (6 bases each). Sequenced: naive CD4+ T cells sorted from blood. Subset here: CD45RA+ positively selected. The CDR3 spells CASSLARGTTDTQYF. The CDR3 bases are TGCGCCAGCAGCTTGGCCCGCGGGACAACAGATACGCAGTATTTT.